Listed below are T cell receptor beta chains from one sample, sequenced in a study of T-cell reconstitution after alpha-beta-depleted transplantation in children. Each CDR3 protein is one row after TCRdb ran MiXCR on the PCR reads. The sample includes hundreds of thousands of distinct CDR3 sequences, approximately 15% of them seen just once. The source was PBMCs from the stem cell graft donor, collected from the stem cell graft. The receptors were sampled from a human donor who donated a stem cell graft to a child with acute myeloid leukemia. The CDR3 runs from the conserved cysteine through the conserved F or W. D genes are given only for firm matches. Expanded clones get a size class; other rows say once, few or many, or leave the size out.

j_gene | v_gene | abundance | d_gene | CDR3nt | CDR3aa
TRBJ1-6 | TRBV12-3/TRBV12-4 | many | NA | TGTGCCAGCAGTTTCATGACACGAACAGGGTCACCCCTCCACTTT | CASSFMTRTGSPLHF
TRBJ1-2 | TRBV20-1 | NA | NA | TGCAGTGCTAGAGATCTAGCCCCCTGGAGGGGCTACACCTTC | CSARDLAPWRGYTF
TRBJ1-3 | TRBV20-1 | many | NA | TGCAGTGCTCGAAGCGGGTGGGACTCTGGAAACACCATATATTTT | CSARSGWDSGNTIYF
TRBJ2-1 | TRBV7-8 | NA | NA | TGTGCCAGCAGCTTAGCCCCAGTCATTAGCTCCTACAATGAGCAGTTCTTC | CASSLAPVISSYNEQFF
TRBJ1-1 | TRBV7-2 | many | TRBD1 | TGTGCCAGCAGCTTAGCGCAACAGGGGGCGGCTGAAGCTTTCTTT | CASSLAQQGAAEAFF
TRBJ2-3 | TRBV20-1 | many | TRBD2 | TGCAGTGCTAACGGACTAGCGGGGGAGTACACAGATACGCAGTATTTT | CSANGLAGEYTDTQYF
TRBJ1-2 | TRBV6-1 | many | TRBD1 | TGTGCCAGCAGCAGGACAGGGGGGGACTATGGCTACACCTTC | CASSRTGGDYGYTF
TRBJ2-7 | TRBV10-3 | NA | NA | TGTGCCACCCGGAGGGACAGTCCAAGCTACGAGCAGTACTTC | CATRRDSPSYEQYF
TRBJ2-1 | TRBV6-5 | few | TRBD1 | TGTGCCAGCAGTTATTCGCAGGGGGCTGCTAATGAGCAGTTCTTC | CASSYSQGAANEQFF
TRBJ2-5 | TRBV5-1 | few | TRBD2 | TGCGCCAGCAGCTTCGCCGGGACTAGCGGGGTGGCCGCCCAAGAGACCCAGTACTTC | CASSFAGTSGVAAQETQYF
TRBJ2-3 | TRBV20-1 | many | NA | TGCAGTGCTAGAGCTGGGGGAAGAGATACGCAGTATTTT | CSARAGGRDTQYF
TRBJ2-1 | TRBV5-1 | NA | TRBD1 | TGCGCCAGCTTCTCGGACAGGGGCTCCTACAATGAGCAGTTCTTC | CASFSDRGSYNEQFF